This is a list of T cell receptor beta chains from one sample in a study of control samples from healthy donors and cancer patients. Repertoires were generated with immunoSEQ multiplex PCR, while TCRdb's copy carries only in-frame clones and drops some. The table lists about 89,000 clones, around 86% of them singletons. The sample was blood. The receptors originated from a man aged 30-40 years in good health. Each CDR3 is given with its conserved first and last residue. The D gene is left open where the match is weak. Some rows have no size entry. The others give once, few or many, or a class for an expanded clone.

NA | TRBJ1-3 | TRBV28 | NA | TGTGCCAGCAGCACCGGAGGTCTTGGAAACACCATATATTTT | CASSTGGLGNTIYF
NA | TRBJ2-1 | TRBV24-1 | NA | TGTGCCACCAGTGGGGAGGTGCCCTACAATGAGCAGTTCTTC | CATSGEVPYNEQFF
NA | TRBJ2-3 | TRBV20-1 | NA | TGCAGTGCCACGTCGGAAGATACGCAGTATTTT | CSATSEDTQYF
NA | TRBJ2-3 | TRBV18 | NA | TGTGCCAGCTCACCAGACTCGTTCACAGATACGCAGTATTTT | CASSPDSFTDTQYF
TRBD2 | TRBJ2-3 | TRBV10-2 | NA | TGCGCCAGCAGTGACAATCACGGACTAGAAGCCCGGGGGGTATATACGCAGTATTTT | CASSDNHGLEARGVYTQYF
TRBD1 | TRBJ2-5 | TRBV2 | NA | TGTGCCAGCAGTGAAAACAGGGGACAAGAGACCCAGTACTTC | CASSENRGQETQYF
NA | TRBJ1-2 | TRBV19 | once | TGTGCCAGTAGTATTAACCATAACTATGGCTACACCTTC | CASSINHNYGYTF
TRBD2 | TRBJ2-5 | TRBV4-1 | NA | TGCGCCAGCAGCCACATGGGACTAGCGGGGGGCCACCAAGAGACCCAGTACTTC | CASSHMGLAGGHQETQYF
NA | TRBJ1-4 | TRBV5-1 | NA | TGCGCCAGCAGCTTGGCGCGAGTTAACCGGGACGGTAATGAAAAACTGTTTTTT | CASSLARVNRDGNEKLFF
NA | TRBJ2-7 | TRBV6-2/TRBV6-3 | NA | TGTGCCAGCAGTTGGGCTAGCGTAGAGGTCTACGAGCAGTACTTC | CASSWASVEVYEQYF
NA | TRBJ1-5 | TRBV4-1 | few | TGCGCCAGCAGCCAAGACCCAGGGAATAGCAATCAGCCCCAGCATTTT | CASSQDPGNSNQPQHF
NA | TRBJ2-1 | TRBV7-3 | NA | TGTGCCAGCAGCACCCTGGGGGACGCTGGGAATGAGCAGTTCTTC | CASSTLGDAGNEQFF
TRBD1 | TRBJ2-1 | TRBV6-1 | once | TGTGCCAGCAGTGGGGACAGGGTCCTGACTACCTACAATGAGCAGTTCTTC | CASSGDRVLTTYNEQFF
NA | TRBJ1-3 | TRBV5-1 | NA | TGCGCCAGCAGCTTAAGCTCTGGAAACACCATATATTTT | CASSLSSGNTIYF
NA | TRBJ2-1 | TRBV5-6 | NA | TGTGCCAGCGCAACTAGGGGTGAGCAGTTCTTC | CASATRGEQFF
NA | TRBJ1-6 | TRBV3-1/TRBV3-2 | NA | TGTGCCAGCAGCCCGTCAGAGGGGTTTTGGGGGTCACCCCTCCACTTT | CASSPSEGFWGSPLHF
NA | TRBJ1-1 | TRBV6-6 | NA | TGTGCCAGCAGTTACCGGGGGCGCGGGAACACTGAAGCTTTCTTT | CASSYRGRGNTEAFF
NA | TRBJ2-3 | TRBV6-5 | NA | TGTGCCAGCGGGCCATTAGGCAGCACAGATACGCAGTATTTT | CASGPLGSTDTQYF
TRBD1 | TRBJ1-1 | TRBV6-5 | NA | TGTGCCATCTTCTTGGGTGGGACAGTCGGAATTGAGGCTTTCTTT | CAIFLGGTVGIEAFF
TRBD1 | TRBJ2-1 | TRBV27 | once | TGTGCCAGCAGTTTTTCCGCGACAGGGACCTACAATGAGCAGTTCTTC | CASSFSATGTYNEQFF
TRBD1 | TRBJ2-5 | TRBV7-3 | NA | TGTGCCAGCAGCCCATCCGGGCAGGGGGCGCATGAGACCCAGTACTTC | CASSPSGQGAHETQYF
NA | TRBJ1-2 | TRBV27 | NA | TGTGCCAGCAGTTTACAAGGGCCCCTGGGGATGGGTTACACCTTC | CASSLQGPLGMGYTF
TRBD1 | TRBJ1-2 | TRBV27 | NA | TGTGCCAGCAGTACCTGGACAGGGGAGGGGTATGGCTACACCTTC | CASSTWTGEGYGYTF
NA | TRBJ1-1 | TRBV6-6 | NA | TGTGCCAGCAGCGGGGCAGGAGGGTGGGACACTGAAGCTTTCTTT | CASSGAGGWDTEAFF
NA | TRBJ1-2 | TRBV9 | few | TGTGCCAGCAGCGTAGTCAGCGAGGGGGGTGTTAGAGGCTACACCTTC | CASSVVSEGGVRGYTF
TRBD1 | TRBJ2-1 | TRBV10-3 | NA | TGTGCCATCAGTGATGGGGATCGGACAGGGGCCAATGAGCAGTTCTTC | CAISDGDRTGANEQFF
TRBD2 | TRBJ2-1 | TRBV5-4 | NA | TGTGCCAGCAGTCCCCCGACTAGCGGGGGATATGGGGGTGAGCAGTTCTTC | CASSPPTSGGYGGEQFF
TRBD1 | TRBJ1-4 | TRBV7-3 | NA | TGTGCCAGCAGCTACAGGGGCGGTGAAAAACTGTTTTTT | CASSYRGGEKLFF
NA | TRBJ1-1 | TRBV10-2 | few | TGCGCCAGCAGTGACCTCGGACTAAGGATTGAAGCTTTCTTT | CASSDLGLRIEAFF
TRBD1 | TRBJ1-2 | TRBV18 | NA | TGTGCCAGCTCACCATCCGGGACAGGGGACTATGGCTACACCTTC | CASSPSGTGDYGYTF
TRBD1 | TRBJ1-2 | TRBV11-2 | NA | TGTGCCAGCAGCTTGGCCCCCGGACAGGGGAATGGCTACACCTTC | CASSLAPGQGNGYTF
TRBD2 | TRBJ2-2 | TRBV3-1/TRBV3-2 | once | TGTGCCAGCAGCCAAGGGACTAGCGGGGGGAACACCGGGGAGCTGTTTTTT | CASSQGTSGGNTGELFF